This TCR beta chain was identified in a study of OX40 agonist ivuxolimab in advanced cancers. Notes on the study in general: Both blood CD4+ and CD8+ T cells showed clonal growth by week 6 at 0.1 to 3.0 mg/kg.

This clone was detected once. The antigen is undetermined. This CDR3 spans 14 amino acids. Deletions cut 4 bases from V and 4 bases from J, with 12 bases between. Germline CDR1 SGHNT, CDR2 YENEEA. Libraries were prepared by immunoSEQ multiplex PCR; TCRdb keeps only in-frame clonotypes and omits some of them. The repertoire includes approximately 55,000 clones, about nine tenths of them detected once, and 16% sits in the top ten. The V gene is TRBV11-3, the J gene TRBJ2-3; no definite D call. The material sequenced was CD4+ or CD8+ T cells sorted from blood, taken in a trial of the OX40 agonist ivuxolimab. This sequence was found in an adult with an advanced solid tumor such as melanoma, head and neck, liver or kidney cancer. CDR3 DNA sequence: TGTGCCAGCAGCTCCATGGGATTGGCAGATACGCAGTATTTT. It yields the protein CASSSMGLADTQYF.